The source of this TCR beta chain is a study of neurological immune-mediated disorders. The time point: longitudinal time-point 3. Individuals who volunteered at a blood bank located in Maryland, USA, made up the group of healthy controls. The study built unsorted libraries from 2 million PBMCs kept at -80 C. V dropped 3 bases and J dropped 4 bases, with 9 bases sitting between them. Germline V CDR1 and CDR2: LGHDT, YNNKEL (reference sequence). The CDR3 sequence is 13 residues long. This clonotype showed up many times. The cDNA was synthesized by 5'RACE incorporating 10-nucleotide random UMIs. TCRdb reprocessed the 5' RACE reads via MiXCR and lists one record per CDR3 protein. The sample records about 49,000 distinct CDR3 sequences, about 8% being singletons.

The receptor comes from a woman in her thirties or forties in good health. V and J are TRBV3-1 and TRBJ1-2, with D unclear. Sequencing used PBMCs. The CDR3 region is CASSHAGSYGYTF. CDR3 sequence (DNA): TGTGCCAGCAGCCACGCAGGTTCCTATGGCTACACCTTC.